This T cell receptor beta chain was profiled in a study of beta chain features in type 1 diabetes. Sequenced material consisted of expressed TCRB transcripts (all of the isolated RNA was reverse transcribed). The average output of naive, central memory and regulatory T cell samples was roughly 3.6 million reads. Assay: immunoSEQ multiplex PCR; the TCRdb copy retains only in-frame clones and omits some. The sample yields 600,000 to 700,000 clones, under 15% seen once. This clone was seen only a few times. The antigen is unknown. Broader study findings: cDNA-based reads could over-represent cells with high TCR expression. Shorter TCRB CDR3s, moderately but significantly so, were found in Type 1 diabetes patients in all four CD4+ subsets. The naive, central memory and Treg TCRB repertoires showed an apparent similarity that was greater among patients than among healthy donors.

In total, each donor contributed a single heparinised blood draw that averaged roughly 100 mL. This CDR3 is built from 13 residues. CDR1 and CDR2 from the germline V gene are LNHDA and SQIVND (reference sequence). The V gene lost 3 bases and the J gene lost 4 bases, with 9 bases spanning the gap. The chain couples TRBV19 to TRBJ2-5; D may be TRBD1 or TRBD2 (5 bases each). Specimen: naive CD4+ T cells from blood. The sequence was obtained from a man aged 25 to 40 with type 1 diabetes. CDR3 loop: CASSILGVETQYF. The DNA of the CDR3 is TGTGCCAGTAGTATTCTGGGGGTAGAGACCCAGTACTTC.